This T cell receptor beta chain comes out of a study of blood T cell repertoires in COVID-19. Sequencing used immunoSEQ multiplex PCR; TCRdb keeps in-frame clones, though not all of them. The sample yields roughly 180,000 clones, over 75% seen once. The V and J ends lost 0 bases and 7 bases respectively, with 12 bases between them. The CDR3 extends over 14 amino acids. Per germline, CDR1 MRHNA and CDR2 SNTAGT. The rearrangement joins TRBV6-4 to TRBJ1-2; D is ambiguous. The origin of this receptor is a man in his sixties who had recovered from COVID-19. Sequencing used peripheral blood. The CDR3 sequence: CASSDSTRAGGYTF. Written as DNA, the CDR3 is TGTGCCAGCAGTGACTCTACGAGGGCTGGTGGCTACACCTTC.